What follows is one T cell receptor (beta chain) and its context. CDR1 is MNHNY and CDR2 is SVGAGI in the germline V gene (reference sequence). V lost 4 bases to trimming and J lost 6 bases; unmatched junction nucleotides: 7. The CDR3 sequence is 15 residues long. The authors reverse transcribed roughly 0.5 to 1 ug RNA with random hexamers. TCRdb redid the calling of the immunoSEQ multiplex PCR reads with MiXCR, one entry per CDR3 protein. The sample consists of about 120,000 distinct CDR3 sequences, 90% to 95% of them appearing once. Sequencing targeted TCR beta in T cells from blood (CD8+ and CD4+). Healthy donors were controls matched for age and sex. This record belongs to a study of CD8 T cells in Susac syndrome.

The chain links TRBV6-6 to TRBJ2-7, with 12 positions matching TRBD1. Sequenced sample: CD4+ T cells from PBMCs. The clonotype was recovered from a human donor in good health. The CDR3 DNA is TGTGCCAGCAGTTCTCCGGGACAGGGGGCGGCCGAGCAGTACTTC. Amino acid sequence: CASSSPGQGAAEQYF.